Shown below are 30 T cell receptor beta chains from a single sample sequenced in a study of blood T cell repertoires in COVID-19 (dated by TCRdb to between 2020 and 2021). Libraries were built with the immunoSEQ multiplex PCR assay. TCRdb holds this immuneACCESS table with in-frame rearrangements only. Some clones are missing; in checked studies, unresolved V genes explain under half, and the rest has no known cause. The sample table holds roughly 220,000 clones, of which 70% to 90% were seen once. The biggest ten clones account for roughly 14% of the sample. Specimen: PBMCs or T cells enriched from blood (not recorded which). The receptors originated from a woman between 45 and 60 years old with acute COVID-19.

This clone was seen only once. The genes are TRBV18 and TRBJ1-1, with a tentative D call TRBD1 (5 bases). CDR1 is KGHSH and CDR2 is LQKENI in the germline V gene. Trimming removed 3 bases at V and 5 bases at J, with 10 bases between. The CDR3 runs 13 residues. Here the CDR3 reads CASSPRDWTEAFF. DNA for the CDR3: TGTGCCAGCTCACCCAGGGATTGGACTGAAGCTTTCTTT.

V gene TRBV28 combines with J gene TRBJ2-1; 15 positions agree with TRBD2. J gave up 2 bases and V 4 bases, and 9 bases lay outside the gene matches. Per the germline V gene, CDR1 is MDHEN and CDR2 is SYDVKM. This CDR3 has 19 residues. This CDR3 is CASSSRTSGRGIPYNEQFF. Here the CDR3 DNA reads TGTGCCAGCAGTTCCCGGACTAGCGGGAGGGGAATACCCTACAATGAGCAGTTCTTC.

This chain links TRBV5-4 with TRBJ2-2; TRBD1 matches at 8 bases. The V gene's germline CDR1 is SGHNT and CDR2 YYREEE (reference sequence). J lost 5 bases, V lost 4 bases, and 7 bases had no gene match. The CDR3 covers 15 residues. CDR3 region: CASSRTGGRTGELFF. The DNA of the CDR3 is TGTGCCAGCAGCCGTACAGGGGGAAGGACCGGGGAGCTGTTTTTT.

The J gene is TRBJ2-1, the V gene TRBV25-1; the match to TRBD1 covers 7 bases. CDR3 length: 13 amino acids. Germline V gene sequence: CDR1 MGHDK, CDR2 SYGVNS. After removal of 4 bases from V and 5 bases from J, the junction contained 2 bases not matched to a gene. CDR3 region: CASSVTGHNEQFF. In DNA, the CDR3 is TGTGCCAGCAGTGTGACAGGGCACAATGAGCAGTTCTTC.

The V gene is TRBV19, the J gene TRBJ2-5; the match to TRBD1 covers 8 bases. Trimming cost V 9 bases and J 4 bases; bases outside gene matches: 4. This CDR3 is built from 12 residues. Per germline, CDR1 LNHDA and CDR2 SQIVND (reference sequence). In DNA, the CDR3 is TGTGCCAGCAGGGGGCGAGGAGAGACCCAGTACTTC. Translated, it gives CASRGRGETQYF.

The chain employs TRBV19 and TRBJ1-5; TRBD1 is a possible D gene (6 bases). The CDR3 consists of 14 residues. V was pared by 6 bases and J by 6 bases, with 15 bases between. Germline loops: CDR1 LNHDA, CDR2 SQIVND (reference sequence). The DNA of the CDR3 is TGTGCCAGTAGCGCCGTCACAGGGAGTCAGCCCCAGCATTTT. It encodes CASSAVTGSQPQHF.

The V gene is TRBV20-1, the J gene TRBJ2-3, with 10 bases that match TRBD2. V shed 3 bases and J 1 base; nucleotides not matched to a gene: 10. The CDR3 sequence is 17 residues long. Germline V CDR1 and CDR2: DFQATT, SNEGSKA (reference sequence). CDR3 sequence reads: CSASGLAGVPGTDTQYF. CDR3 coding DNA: TGCAGTGCTAGTGGTCTAGCGGGAGTGCCGGGCACAGATACGCAGTATTTT.

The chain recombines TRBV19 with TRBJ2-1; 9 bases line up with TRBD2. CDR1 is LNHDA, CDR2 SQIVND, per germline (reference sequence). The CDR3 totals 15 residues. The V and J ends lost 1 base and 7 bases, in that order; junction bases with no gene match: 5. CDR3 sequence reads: CASSIVWLAGNEQFF. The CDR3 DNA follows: TGTGCCAGTAGTATAGTGTGGCTAGCGGGGAATGAGCAGTTCTTC.

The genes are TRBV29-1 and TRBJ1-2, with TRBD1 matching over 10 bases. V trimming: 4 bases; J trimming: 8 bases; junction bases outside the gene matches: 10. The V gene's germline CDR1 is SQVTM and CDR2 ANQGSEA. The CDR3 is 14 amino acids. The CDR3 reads CSVVRQGAGNGYTF. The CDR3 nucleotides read TGCAGCGTTGTTCGACAGGGGGCGGGGAACGGCTACACCTTC. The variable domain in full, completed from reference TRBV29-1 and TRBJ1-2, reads SAVISQKPSRDICQRGTSLTIQCQVDSQVTMMFWYRQQPGQSLTLIATANQGSEATYESGFVIDKFPISRPNLTFSTLTVSNMSPEDSSIYLCSVVRQGAGNGYTFGSGTRLTVV.

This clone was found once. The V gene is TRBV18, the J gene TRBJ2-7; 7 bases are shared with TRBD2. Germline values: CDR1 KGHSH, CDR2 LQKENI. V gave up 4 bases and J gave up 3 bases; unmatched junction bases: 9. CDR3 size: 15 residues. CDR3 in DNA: TGTGCCAGCTCACGCTCCTTTGGCGGGAGCTACGAGCAGTACTTC. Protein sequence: CASSRSFGGSYEQYF.

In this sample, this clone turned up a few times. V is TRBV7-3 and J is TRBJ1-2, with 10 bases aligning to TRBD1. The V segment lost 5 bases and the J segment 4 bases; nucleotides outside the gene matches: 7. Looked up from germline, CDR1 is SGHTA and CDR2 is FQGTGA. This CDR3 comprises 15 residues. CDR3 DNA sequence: TGTGCCAGCAGCCTTACCGGACAGGGGGTCTATGGCTACACCTTC. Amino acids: CASSLTGQGVYGYTF.

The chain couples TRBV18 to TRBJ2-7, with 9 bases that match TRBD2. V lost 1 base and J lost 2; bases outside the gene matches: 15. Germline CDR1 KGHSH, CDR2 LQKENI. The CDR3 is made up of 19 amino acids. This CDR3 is CASSPLKTAGGHGPYEQYF. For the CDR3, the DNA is TGTGCCAGCTCACCACTGAAGACAGCGGGAGGCCACGGGCCCTACGAGCAGTACTTC. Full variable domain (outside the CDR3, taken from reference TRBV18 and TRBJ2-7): NAGVMQNPRHLVRRRGQEARLRCSPMKGHSHVYWYRQLPEEGLKFMVYLQKENIIDESGMPKERFSAEFPKEGPSILRIQQVVRGDSAAYFCASSPLKTAGGHGPYEQYFGPGTRLTVT.

CDR3 nucleotides: TGTGCCAGCAGCTCCCAGACTAGCGGATTCTCCTACGAGCAGTACTTC. Its protein is CASSSQTSGFSYEQYF. The J gene is TRBJ2-7, the V gene TRBV11-3, with 9 bases matching TRBD2. This CDR3 spans 16 amino acids. Germline-derived CDR1 and CDR2 are SGHNT and YENEEA. V trimming: 4 bases; J trimming: 0 bases; junction bases outside the gene matches: 7.

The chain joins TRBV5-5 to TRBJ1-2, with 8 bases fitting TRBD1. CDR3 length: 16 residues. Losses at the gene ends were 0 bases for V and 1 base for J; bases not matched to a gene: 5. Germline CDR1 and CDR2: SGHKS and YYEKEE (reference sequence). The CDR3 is CASSLAGGGFNYGYTF. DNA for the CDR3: TGTGCCAGCAGCTTGGCAGGGGGCGGATTTAACTATGGCTACACCTTC. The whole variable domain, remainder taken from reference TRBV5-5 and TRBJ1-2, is DAGVTQSPTHLIKTRGQQVTLRCSPISGHKSVSWYQQVLGQGPQFIFQYYEKEERGRGNFPDRFSARQFPNYSSELNVNALLLGDSALYLCASSLAGGGFNYGYTFGSGTRLTVV.

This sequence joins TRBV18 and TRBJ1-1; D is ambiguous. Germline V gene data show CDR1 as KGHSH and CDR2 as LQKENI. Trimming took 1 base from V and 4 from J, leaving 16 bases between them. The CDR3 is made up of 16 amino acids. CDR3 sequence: CASSPQTRGGGTEAFF. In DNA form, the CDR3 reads TGTGCCAGCTCACCACAAACCCGGGGAGGAGGCACTGAAGCTTTCTTT.

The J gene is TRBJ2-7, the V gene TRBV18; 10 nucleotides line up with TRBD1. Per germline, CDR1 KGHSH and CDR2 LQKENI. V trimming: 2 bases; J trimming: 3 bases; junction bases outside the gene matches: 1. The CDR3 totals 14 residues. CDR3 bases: TGTGCCAGCTCACCAGGGACAGGGGTCTACGAGCAGTACTTC. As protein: CASSPGTGVYEQYF.

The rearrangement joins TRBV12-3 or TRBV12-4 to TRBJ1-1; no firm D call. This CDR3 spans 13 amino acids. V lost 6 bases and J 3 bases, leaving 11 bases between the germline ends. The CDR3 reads CASSLTRDTEAFF. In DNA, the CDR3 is TGTGCCAGCAGCCTGACCCGGGACACTGAAGCTTTCTTT.

The CDR3 sequence: CASSPPVGGGSGNTIYF. The DNA for the CDR3 is TGTGCCAGCTCACCACCGGTGGGGGGTGGCTCTGGAAACACCATATATTTT. V and J are TRBV18 and TRBJ1-3; TRBD1 is a possible D gene (5 bases). V lost 0 bases, J lost 0 bases, and 12 bases lay in between. The germline V gene has CDR1 KGHSH and CDR2 LQKENI. The CDR3 has 17 residues. Looking up the rest from reference TRBV18 and TRBJ1-3 gives the full variable domain: NAGVMQNPRHLVRRRGQEARLRCSPMKGHSHVYWYRQLPEEGLKFMVYLQKENIIDESGMPKERFSAEFPKEGPSILRIQQVVRGDSAAYFCASSPPVGGGSGNTIYFGEGSWLTVV.

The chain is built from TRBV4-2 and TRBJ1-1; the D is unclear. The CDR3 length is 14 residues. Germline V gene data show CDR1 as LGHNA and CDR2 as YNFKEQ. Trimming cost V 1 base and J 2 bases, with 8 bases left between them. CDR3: CASSQGLINTEAFF. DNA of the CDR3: TGTGCCAGCAGCCAAGGACTTATTAACACTGAAGCTTTCTTT.

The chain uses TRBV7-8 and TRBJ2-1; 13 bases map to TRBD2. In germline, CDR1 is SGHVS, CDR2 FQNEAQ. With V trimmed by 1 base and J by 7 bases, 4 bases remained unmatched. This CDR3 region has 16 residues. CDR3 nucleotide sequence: TGTGCCAGCAGCTTAGTCCGGACTAGCGGGAGAAATGAGCAGTTCTTC. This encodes CASSLVRTSGRNEQFF.

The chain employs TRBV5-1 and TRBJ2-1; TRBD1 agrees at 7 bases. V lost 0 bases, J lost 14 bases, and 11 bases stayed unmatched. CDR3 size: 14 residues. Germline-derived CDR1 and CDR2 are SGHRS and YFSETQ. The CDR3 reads CASSLVGTAYNEFF. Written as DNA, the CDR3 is TGCGCCAGCAGCTTGGTCGGGACAGCTTACAATGAGTTCTTC.

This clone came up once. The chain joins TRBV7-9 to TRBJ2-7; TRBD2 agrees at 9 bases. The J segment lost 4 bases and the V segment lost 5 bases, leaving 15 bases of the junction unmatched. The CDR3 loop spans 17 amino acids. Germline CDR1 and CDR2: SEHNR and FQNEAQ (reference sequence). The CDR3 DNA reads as TGTGCCAGCAGCCCCCTCCCCATAGCGGGAGATTCGTACGAGCAGTACTTC. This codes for CASSPLPIAGDSYEQYF.

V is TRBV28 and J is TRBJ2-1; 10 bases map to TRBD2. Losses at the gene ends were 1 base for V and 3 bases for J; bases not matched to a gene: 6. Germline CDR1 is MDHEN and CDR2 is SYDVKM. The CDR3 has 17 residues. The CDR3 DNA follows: TGTGCCAGCAGTTTATTTGTAGCGGGGGGCCTCTACAATGAGCAGTTCTTC. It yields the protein CASSLFVAGGLYNEQFF.

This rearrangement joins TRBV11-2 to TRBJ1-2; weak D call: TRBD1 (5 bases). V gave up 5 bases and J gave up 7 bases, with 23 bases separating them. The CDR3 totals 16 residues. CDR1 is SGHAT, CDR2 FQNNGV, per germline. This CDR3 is CASSPRVQADVVGYTF. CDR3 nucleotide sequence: TGTGCCAGCAGCCCGCGAGTACAGGCCGATGTCGTTGGCTACACCTTC. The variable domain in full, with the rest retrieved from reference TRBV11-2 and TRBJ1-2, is EAGVAQSPRYKIIEKRQSVAFWCNPISGHATLYWYQQILGQGPKLLIQFQNNGVVDDSQLPKDRFSAERLKGVDSTLKIQPAKLEDSAVYLCASSPRVQADVVGYTFGSGTRLTVV.

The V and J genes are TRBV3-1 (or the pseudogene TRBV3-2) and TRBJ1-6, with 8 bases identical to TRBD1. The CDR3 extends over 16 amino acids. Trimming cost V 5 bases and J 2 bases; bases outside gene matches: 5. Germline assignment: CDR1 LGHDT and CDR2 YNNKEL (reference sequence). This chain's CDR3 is CASSYQGATYNSPLHF. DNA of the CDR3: TGTGCCAGCAGCTACCAGGGGGCAACCTATAATTCACCCCTCCACTTT.

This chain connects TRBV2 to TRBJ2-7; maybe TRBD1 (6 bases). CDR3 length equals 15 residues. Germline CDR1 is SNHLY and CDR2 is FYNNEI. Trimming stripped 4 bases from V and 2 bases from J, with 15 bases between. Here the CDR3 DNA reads TGTGCCAGCAGTGCCCGGGACGCAGGGGCCTACGAGCAGTACTTC. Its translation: CASSARDAGAYEQYF. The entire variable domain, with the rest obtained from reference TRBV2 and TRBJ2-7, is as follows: EPEVTQTPSHQVTQMGQEVILRCVPISNHLYFYWYRQILGQKVEFLVSFYNNEISEKSEIFDDQFSVERPDGSNFTLKIRSTKLEDSAMYFCASSARDAGAYEQYFGPGTRLTVT.

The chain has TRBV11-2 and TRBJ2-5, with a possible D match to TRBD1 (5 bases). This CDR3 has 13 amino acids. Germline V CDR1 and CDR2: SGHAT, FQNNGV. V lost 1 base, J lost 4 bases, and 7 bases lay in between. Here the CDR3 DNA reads TGTGCCAGCAGCTTAGCAGGGTCAGAGACCCAGTACTTC. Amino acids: CASSLAGSETQYF.

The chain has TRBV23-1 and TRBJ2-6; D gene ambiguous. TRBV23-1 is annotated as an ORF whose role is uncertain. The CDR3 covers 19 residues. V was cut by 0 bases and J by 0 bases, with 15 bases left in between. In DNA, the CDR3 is TGCGCCAGCAGTCAATCGGCTGGGCCGAACTGCTCTGGGGCCAACGTCCTGACTTTC. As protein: CASSQSAGPNCSGANVLTF.

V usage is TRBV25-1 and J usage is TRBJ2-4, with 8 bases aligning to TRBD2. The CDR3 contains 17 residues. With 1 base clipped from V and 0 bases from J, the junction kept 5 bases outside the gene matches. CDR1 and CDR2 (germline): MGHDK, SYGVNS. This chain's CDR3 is CASSEFASGLAKNIQYF. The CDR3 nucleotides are TGTGCCAGCAGTGAATTCGCTAGCGGGTTAGCCAAAAACATTCAGTACTTC.

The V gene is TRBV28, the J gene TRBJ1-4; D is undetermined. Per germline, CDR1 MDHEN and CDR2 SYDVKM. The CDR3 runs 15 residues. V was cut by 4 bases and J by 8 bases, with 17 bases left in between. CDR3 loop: CASSSPRAGGEKLFF. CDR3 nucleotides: TGTGCCAGCAGTTCCCCCCGGGCGGGAGGGGAAAAACTGTTTTTT.